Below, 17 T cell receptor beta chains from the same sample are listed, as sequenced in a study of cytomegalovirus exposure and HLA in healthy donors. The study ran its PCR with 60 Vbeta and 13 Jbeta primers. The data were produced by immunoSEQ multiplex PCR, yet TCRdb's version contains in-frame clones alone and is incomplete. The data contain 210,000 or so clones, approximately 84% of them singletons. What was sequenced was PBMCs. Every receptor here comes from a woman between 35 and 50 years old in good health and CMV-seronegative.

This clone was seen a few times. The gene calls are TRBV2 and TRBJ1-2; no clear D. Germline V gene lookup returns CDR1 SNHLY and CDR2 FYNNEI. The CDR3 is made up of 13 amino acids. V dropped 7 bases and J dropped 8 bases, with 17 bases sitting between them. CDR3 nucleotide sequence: TGTGCCAGCACCGCCCTGAGGGCCCGAGGCTACACCTTC. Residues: CASTALRARGYTF.

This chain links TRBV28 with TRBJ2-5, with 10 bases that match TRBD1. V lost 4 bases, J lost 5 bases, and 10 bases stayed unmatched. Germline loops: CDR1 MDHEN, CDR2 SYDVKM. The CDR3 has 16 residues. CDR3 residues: CASSSPTGGLIETQYF. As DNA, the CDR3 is TGTGCCAGCAGTTCCCCGACAGGGGGCCTCATCGAGACCCAGTACTTC.

The CDR3 spells CASSFWAQRGEHEQFF. The CDR3 nucleotides are TGTGCCAGCAGCTTTTGGGCCCAGCGGGGCGAACATGAGCAGTTCTTC. The rearrangement uses TRBV12-1 and TRBJ2-1; the table gives TRBD2 as D, unverified against the DNA. TRBV12-1 is flagged as a pseudogene. The CDR3 runs to 16 residues.

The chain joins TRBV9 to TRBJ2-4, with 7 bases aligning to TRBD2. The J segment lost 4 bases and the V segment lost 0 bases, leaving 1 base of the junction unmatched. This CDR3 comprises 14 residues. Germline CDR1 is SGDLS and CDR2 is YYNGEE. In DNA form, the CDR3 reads TGTGCCAGCAGCGTAGCCGGGGGGAAAAACATTCAGTACTTC. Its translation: CASSVAGGKNIQYF.

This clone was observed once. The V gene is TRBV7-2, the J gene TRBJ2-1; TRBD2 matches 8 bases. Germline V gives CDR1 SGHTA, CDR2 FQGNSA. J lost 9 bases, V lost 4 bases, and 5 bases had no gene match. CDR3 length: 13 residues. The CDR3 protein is CASSSPSGGEQFF. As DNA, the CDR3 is TGTGCCAGCAGCTCCCCCAGCGGGGGTGAGCAGTTCTTC.

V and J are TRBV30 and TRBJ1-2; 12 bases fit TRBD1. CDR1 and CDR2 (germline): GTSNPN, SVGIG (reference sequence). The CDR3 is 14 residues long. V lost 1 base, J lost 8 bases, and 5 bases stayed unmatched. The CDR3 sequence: CAWSAGTGGTGYTF. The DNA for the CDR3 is TGTGCCTGGAGTGCTGGGACAGGGGGCACCGGCTACACCTTC.

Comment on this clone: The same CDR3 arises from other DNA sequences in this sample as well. CDR3: CASRERGTDTQYF. In nucleotides, the CDR3 is TGTGCCAGTCGTGAGCGGGGCACAGATACGCAGTATTTT. The chain combines TRBV19 with TRBJ2-3; tentatively, D is TRBD2 (6 bases). Germline values: CDR1 LNHDA, CDR2 SQIVND (reference sequence). CDR3 size: 13 residues. V was pared by 8 bases and J by 1 base, with 10 bases between.

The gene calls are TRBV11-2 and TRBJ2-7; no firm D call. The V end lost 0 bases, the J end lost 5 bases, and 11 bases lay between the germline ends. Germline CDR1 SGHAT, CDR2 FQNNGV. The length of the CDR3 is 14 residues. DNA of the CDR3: TGTGCCAGCAGCTTAGATTATCAGTTTGACGAGCAGTACTTC. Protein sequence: CASSLDYQFDEQYF.

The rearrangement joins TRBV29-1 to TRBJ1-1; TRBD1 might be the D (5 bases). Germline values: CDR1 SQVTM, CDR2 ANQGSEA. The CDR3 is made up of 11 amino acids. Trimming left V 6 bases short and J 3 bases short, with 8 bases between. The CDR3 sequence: CSVWGDTEAFF. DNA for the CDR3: TGCAGCGTCTGGGGGGACACTGAAGCTTTCTTT.

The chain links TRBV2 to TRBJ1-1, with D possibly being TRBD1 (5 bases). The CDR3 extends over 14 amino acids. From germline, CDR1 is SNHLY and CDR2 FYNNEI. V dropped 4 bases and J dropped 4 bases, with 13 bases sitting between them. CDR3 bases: TGTGCCAGCAGTGGCCCAGGGAGGGGCACTGAAGCTTTCTTT. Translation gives CASSGPGRGTEAFF.

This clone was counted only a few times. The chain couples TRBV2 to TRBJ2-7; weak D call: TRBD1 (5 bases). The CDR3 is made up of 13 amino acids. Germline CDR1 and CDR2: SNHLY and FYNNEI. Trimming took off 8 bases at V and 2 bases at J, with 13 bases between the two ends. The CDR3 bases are TGTGCCAGCCTGATGCAGGGCACCTACGAGCAGTACTTC. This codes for CASLMQGTYEQYF.

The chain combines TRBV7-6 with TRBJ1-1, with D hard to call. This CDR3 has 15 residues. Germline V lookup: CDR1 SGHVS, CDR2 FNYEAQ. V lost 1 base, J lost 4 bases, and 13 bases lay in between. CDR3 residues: CASSLEGGRGTEAFF. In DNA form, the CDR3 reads TGTGCCAGCAGCTTAGAAGGCGGGCGAGGCACTGAAGCTTTCTTT.

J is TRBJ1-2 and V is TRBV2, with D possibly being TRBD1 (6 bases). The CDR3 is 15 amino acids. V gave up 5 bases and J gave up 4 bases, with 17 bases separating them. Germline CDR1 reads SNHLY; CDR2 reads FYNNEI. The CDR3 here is CASSTNPGGGYGYTF. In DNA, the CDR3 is TGTGCCAGCAGTACAAACCCGGGGGGCGGCTATGGCTACACCTTC.

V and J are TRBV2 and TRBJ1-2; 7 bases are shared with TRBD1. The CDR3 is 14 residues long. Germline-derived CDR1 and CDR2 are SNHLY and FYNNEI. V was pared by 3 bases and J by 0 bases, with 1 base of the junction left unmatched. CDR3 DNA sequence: TGTGCCAGCAGTGACAGGGGGACTAACTATGGCTACACCTTC. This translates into CASSDRGTNYGYTF. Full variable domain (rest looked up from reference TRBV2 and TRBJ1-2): EPEVTQTPSHQVTQMGQEVILRCVPISNHLYFYWYRQILGQKVEFLVSFYNNEISEKSEIFDDQFSVERPDGSNFTLKIRSTKLEDSAMYFCASSDRGTNYGYTFGSGTRLTVV.

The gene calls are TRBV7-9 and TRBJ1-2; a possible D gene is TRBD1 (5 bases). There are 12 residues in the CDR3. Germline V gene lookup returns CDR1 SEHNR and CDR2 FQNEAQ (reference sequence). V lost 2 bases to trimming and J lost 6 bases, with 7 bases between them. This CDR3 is CASSLQGHGYTF. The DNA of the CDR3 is TGTGCCAGCAGCTTACAGGGTCATGGCTACACCTTC.

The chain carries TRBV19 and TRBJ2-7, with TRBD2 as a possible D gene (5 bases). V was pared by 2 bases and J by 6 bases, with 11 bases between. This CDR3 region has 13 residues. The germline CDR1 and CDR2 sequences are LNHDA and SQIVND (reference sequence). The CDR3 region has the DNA TGTGCCAGTAGTATATTGGGGAGCCGCGAGCAGTACTTC. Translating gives CASSILGSREQYF. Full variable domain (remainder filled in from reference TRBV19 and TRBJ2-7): DGGITQSPKYLFRKEGQNVTLSCEQNLNHDAMYWYRQDPGQGLRLIYYSQIVNDFQKGDIAEGYSVSREKKESFPLTVTSAQKNPTAFYLCASSILGSREQYFGPGTRLTVT.

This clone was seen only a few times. CDR3 loop: CSVIGQGSYEQYF. The CDR3 DNA is TGCAGCGTTATAGGGCAGGGTTCCTACGAGCAGTACTTC. This chain links TRBV29-1 with TRBJ2-7; possibly TRBD1 for D (5 bases). In germline, CDR1 is SQVTM, CDR2 ANQGSEA. Trimming took off 5 bases at V and 1 base at J, with 12 bases between the two ends. This CDR3 comprises 13 residues.